This is a list of T cell receptor beta chains from one sample in a study of control samples from healthy donors and cancer patients. Clones were read by immunoSEQ multiplex PCR, and TCRdb kept only the in-frame ones, dropping some. The repertoire has about 21,000 clones, 84% of them found once; the top ten carry more than 20%. The sequenced sample consisted of PBMCs. These TCRs come from a man aged 60 to 75 with colorectal cancer. Each CDR3 is given with its conserved first and last residue. Each record gives: clone size, D gene, J gene, V gene, CDR3 protein, CDR3 DNA. D genes are given only for firm matches. Clone size is not always given. Where it is, it says once, few, many or a class for expanded clones.

>once|-|TRBJ2-5|TRBV30
CACTTGGGETQYF
TGTGCCTGCACTACAGGGGGAGGGGAGACCCAGTACTTC
>-|-|TRBJ2-7|TRBV5-1
CASSLAAGGAYEQYF
TGCGCCAGCAGCTTGGCGGCCGGGGGAGCCTACGAGCAGTACTTC
>-|-|TRBJ2-2|TRBV6-5
CASRETSTGELFF
TGTGCCAGCAGGGAGACTAGTACCGGGGAGCTGTTTTTT
>-|-|TRBJ2-1|TRBV14
CASSQVSGSYNEQFF
TGTGCCAGCAGCCAAGTTTCCGGGTCCTACAATGAGCAGTTCTTC
>-|-|TRBJ1-2|TRBV3-1/TRBV3-2
CASKQATNYGYTF
TGTGCCAGCAAACAGGCGACTAACTATGGCTACACCTTC
>few|-|TRBJ1-2|TRBV6-1
CASSDGDINYGYTF
TGTGCCAGCAGTGATGGGGATATCAACTATGGCTACACCTTC
>few|TRBD1|TRBJ2-7|TRBV12-5
CASGNILTGGISGEQYF
TGTGCTAGTGGTAACATTCTTACAGGGGGTATTTCGGGTGAGCAGTACTTC
>-|-|TRBJ1-3|TRBV29-1
CSVADSSGNTIYF
TGCAGCGTTGCTGACTCCTCTGGAAACACCATATATTTT
>-|TRBD2|TRBJ2-3|TRBV6-5
CASSLLAGGPDTQYF
TGTGCCAGCAGTCTCTTAGCGGGGGGGCCGGATACGCAGTATTTT
>-|-|TRBJ1-6|TRBV21-1
CASTASGTDNSPLHF
TGTGCCAGCACTGCGTCCGGGACAGATAATTCACCCCTCCACTTT
>-|-|TRBJ1-5|TRBV19
CASSIVGPGQPQHF
-
>once|-|TRBJ2-6|TRBV3-1/TRBV3-2
CASSQYGGRSSGANVLTF
TGTGCCAGCAGCCAATATGGAGGCAGGAGCTCTGGGGCCAACGTCCTGACTTTC
>few|-|TRBJ1-1|TRBV6-5
CASSSSVGEAFF
TGTGCCAGCAGTTCCTCAGTTGGTGAAGCTTTCTTT
>-|-|TRBJ1-2|TRBV6-4
CASSAAGLGGYTF
TGTGCCAGCAGCGCCGCAGGATTGGGTGGCTACACCTTC
>-|-|TRBJ2-3|TRBV12-3/TRBV12-4
CASSLGTDTQYF
TGTGCCAGCAGTTTAGGGACAGATACGCAGTATTTT
>-|-|TRBJ2-7|TRBV7-8
CASSQLAYEQYF
TGTGCCAGCAGCCAACTAGCTTACGAGCAGTACTTC
>-|-|TRBJ1-3|TRBV5-1
CASRNGDSGNTIYF
TGCGCCAGCAGAAACGGAGACTCTGGAAACACCATATATTTT
>-|TRBD1|TRBJ1-1|TRBV18
CASSPTGRGTEAFF
TGTGCCAGCTCACCGACAGGGAGAGGGACTGAAGCTTTCTTT
>once|TRBD2|TRBJ2-5|TRBV18
CASSPPGLAGGHQETQYF
TGTGCCAGCTCACCACCGGGACTAGCGGGGGGTCACCAAGAGACCCAGTACTTC
>once|-|TRBJ1-6|TRBV2
CASSEGIWPPLHF
TGTGCCAGCAGTGAAGGGATCTGGCCACCCCTCCACTTT
>-|TRBD1|TRBJ1-2|TRBV7-9
CASSLAGQGMGYTF
TGTGCCAGCAGCTTAGCGGGACAGGGAATGGGCTACACCTTC
>-|-|TRBJ2-5|TRBV9
CASSPQFGGRETQYF
TGTGCCAGCAGCCCCCAGTTCGGAGGGAGAGAGACCCAGTACTTC
>few|-|TRBJ1-2|TRBV7-9
CASRREGYGYTF
TGTGCCAGCAGGAGGGAGGGCTACGGCTACACCTTC
>-|-|TRBJ2-2|TRBV19
CASSLTVAGTGELFF
TGTGCCAGTAGTCTGACAGTCGCTGGCACCGGGGAGCTGTTTTTT
>-|-|TRBJ1-2|TRBV9
CASSAPLGNGYTF
TGTGCCAGCAGCGCCCCCCTTGGAAATGGCTACACCTTC
>-|-|TRBJ2-4|TRBV2
CASSGLAKNIQYF
TGCGCCAGCAGCGGGCTGGCCAAAAACATTCAGTACTTC